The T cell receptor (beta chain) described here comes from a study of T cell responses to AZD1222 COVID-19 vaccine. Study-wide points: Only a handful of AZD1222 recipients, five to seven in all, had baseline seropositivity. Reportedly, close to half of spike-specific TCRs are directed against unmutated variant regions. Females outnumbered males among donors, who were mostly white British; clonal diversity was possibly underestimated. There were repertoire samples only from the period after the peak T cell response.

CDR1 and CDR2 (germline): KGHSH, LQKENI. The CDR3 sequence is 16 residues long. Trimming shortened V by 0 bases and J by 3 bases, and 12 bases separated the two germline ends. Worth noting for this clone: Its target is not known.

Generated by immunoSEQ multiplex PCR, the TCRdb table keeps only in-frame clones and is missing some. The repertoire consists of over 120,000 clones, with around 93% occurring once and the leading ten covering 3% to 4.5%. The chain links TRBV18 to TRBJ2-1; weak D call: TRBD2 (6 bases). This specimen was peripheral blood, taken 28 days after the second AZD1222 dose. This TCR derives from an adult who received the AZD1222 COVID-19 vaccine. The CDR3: CASSPPPAGLYNEQFF. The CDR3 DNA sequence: TGTGCCAGCTCACCACCGCCAGCGGGTCTCTACAATGAGCAGTTCTTC. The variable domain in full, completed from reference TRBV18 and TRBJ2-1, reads NAGVMQNPRHLVRRRGQEARLRCSPMKGHSHVYWYRQLPEEGLKFMVYLQKENIIDESGMPKERFSAEFPKEGPSILRIQQVVRGDSAAYFCASSPPPAGLYNEQFFGPGTRLTVL.